Listed here are 23 T cell receptor beta chains from one sample, sequenced in a study of regulatory T cells in long-lasting Graves disease. The time point was: newly diagnosed GD, antithyroid drugs for less than 3 months. PBMC-extracted RNA yielded the TCR library. Arm-PCR of CDR3 regions with iRepertoire HTBI primers generated TCR beta libraries. TCRdb reprocessed the multiplex PCR reads via MiXCR and lists one record per CDR3 protein. The sample consists of 440,000 or so distinct CDR3 sequences, 15% of them appearing once. The same sample was also studied in work on T cells in Graves' hyperthyroidism and ophthalmopathy.

The sequencing used peripheral blood mononuclear cells (PBMCs), collected at new diagnosis, from a patient treated with antithyroid drugs. All receptors come from a woman aged 30 to 39 with Graves disease.

This clonotype was counted many times. The V call is TRBV2, the J call TRBJ2-7; 9 bases agree with TRBD2. The germline CDR1 and CDR2 sequences are SNHLY and FYNNEI. The ends lost 4 bases at V and 5 bases at J; junction bases unmatched: 15. The CDR3 extends over 17 amino acids. The chain's CDR3 is CASSGKAGGSIQDEQYF. CDR3 DNA sequence: TGTGCCAGCAGTGGAAAAGCGGGAGGCTCGATTCAGGACGAGCAGTACTTC.

This clonotype was found many times. This chain connects TRBV18 to TRBJ2-1; the match to TRBD2 covers 7 bases. The CDR3 has 17 amino acids. The trim removed 0 bases at V and 6 bases at J, leaving 11 bases unmatched. CDR1 and CDR2 from the germline V gene are KGHSH and LQKENI. CDR3 sequence reads: CASSPPGKRDWGNEQFF. The CDR3 DNA reads TGTGCCAGCTCACCACCGGGGAAGCGGGACTGGGGCAATGAGCAGTTCTTC.

This chain links TRBV5-4 with TRBJ2-1; D remains unclear. In germline, CDR1 is SGHNT, CDR2 YYREEE (reference sequence). Trimming left V 0 bases short and J 8 bases short, with 18 bases between. This CDR3 spans 16 amino acids. The CDR3: CASSLAVTPGRDEQFF. The CDR3 region has the DNA TGTGCCAGCAGCTTGGCCGTAACACCCGGGCGCGATGAGCAGTTCTTC.

This clonotype occurred many times. The genes are TRBV10-3 and TRBJ2-5, with D tentatively TRBD1 (6 bases). With 3 bases removed from V and 0 bases from J, the gap between germline ends came to 14 bases. This CDR3 is 16 amino acids long. Germline lookup yields CDR1 ENHRY and CDR2 SYGVKD. The CDR3 sequence is CAISEGTRQYQETQYF. The CDR3 nucleotides are TGTGCCATCAGTGAAGGGACAAGACAATACCAAGAGACCCAGTACTTC.

The V call is TRBV15, the J call TRBJ2-7; D could derive from TRBD1 or TRBD2 (5 bases each). V was cut by 3 bases and J by 2 bases, with 14 bases left in between. The germline V gene encodes CDR1 LNHNV and CDR2 YYDKDF (reference sequence). The CDR3 is 15 amino acids. In DNA form, the CDR3 reads TGTGCCACCAGCAGTGGCCGGGACGGACCCTACGAGCAGTACTTC. Translated: CATSSGRDGPYEQYF. The whole variable domain, filled in from reference TRBV15 and TRBJ2-7, reads DAMVIQNPRYQVTQFGKPVTLSCSQTLNHNVMYWYQQKSSQAPKLLFHYYDKDFNNEADTPDNFQSRRPNTSFCFLDIRSPGLGDTAMYLCATSSGRDGPYEQYFGPGTRLTVT.

This clonotype was picked up a small number of times. The chain employs TRBV6-1 and TRBJ2-5; tentatively, D is TRBD1 (6 bases). Germline CDR1 and CDR2: MNHNS and SASEGT. The V and J ends lost 5 bases and 4 bases respectively, with 11 bases between them. The CDR3 has 13 amino acids. The chain's CDR3 is CASSTGIRETQYF. The CDR3 region has the DNA TGTGCCAGCAGTACAGGGATAAGAGAGACCCAGTACTTC.

This clonotype was seen at least ten times. The rearrangement joins TRBV28 to TRBJ2-5; D is possibly TRBD1 (6 bases). The V gene lost 4 bases and the J gene lost 7 bases, with 13 bases spanning the gap. The CDR3 is 13 amino acids. The germline gives CDR1 MDHEN, CDR2 SYDVKM. The CDR3 here is CASSYGQKWTQYF. CDR3 in DNA: TGTGCCAGCAGTTACGGACAGAAGTGGACCCAGTACTTC.

This clonotype has just a few counts. The CDR3 here is CASSRWGRDNQQYF. The CDR3 nucleotides read TGTGCCAGCAGCCGATGGGGCAGAGATAATCAGCAGTACTTC. This sequence joins TRBV7-2 and TRBJ2-7, with TRBD1 as a possible D gene (5 bases). Germline values: CDR1 SGHTA, CDR2 FQGNSA. With 5 bases removed from V and 8 bases from J, the gap between germline ends came to 19 bases. The CDR3 has 14 amino acids.

This clonotype was seen only a few times. The chain employs TRBV29-1 and TRBJ2-7, with unresolved D. The V end lost 4 bases, the J end lost 6 bases, and 16 bases lay between the germline ends. The CDR3 has 13 residues. In germline, CDR1 is SQVTM, CDR2 ANQGSEA. DNA for the CDR3: TGCAGCGTTGTAGTTACTCCAACCTCCGAGCAGTACTTC. Protein sequence: CSVVVTPTSEQYF.

The gene calls are TRBV7-2 and TRBJ1-1; possibly TRBD1 for D (6 bases). Germline V CDR1 and CDR2: SGHTA, FQGNSA. V was cut by 1 base and J by 2 bases, with 11 bases left in between. The CDR3 sequence is 15 residues long. Here the CDR3 DNA reads TGTGCCAGCAGCTTAGGAGTAGGGGGAAACACTGAAGCTTTCTTT. It is translated as CASSLGVGGNTEAFF.

The DNA for the CDR3 is TGTGCCAGCAGTTTCGGGGACAGGGGGTACGAGCAGTACTTC. This sequence encodes CASSFGDRGYEQYF. The chain is built from TRBV12-3 or TRBV12-4 and TRBJ2-7; 11 bases are shared with TRBD1. The junction had 2 bases not matched to a gene; V was cut back by 3 bases and J by 4 bases. CDR3 length equals 14 residues.

This clonotype was recorded at least ten times. The V call is TRBV12-3 or TRBV12-4, the J call TRBJ2-3; D might be TRBD1 (6 bases). Trimming removed 5 bases at V and 2 bases at J, with 23 bases between. There are 18 residues in the CDR3. This CDR3 reads CASSPDRTGYGNTDTQYF. The CDR3 bases are TGTGCCAGCAGTCCAGACCGAACAGGGTATGGGAACACAGATACGCAGTATTTT.

This clonotype was seen at least ten times. The chain has TRBV20-1 and TRBJ1-1, with 11 nucleotides matching TRBD1. After removal of 8 bases from V and 0 bases from J, the junction contained 11 bases not matched to a gene. The CDR3 runs 16 residues. Germline values: CDR1 DFQATT, CDR2 SNEGSKA (reference sequence). The CDR3 reads CSSYRTGGRMNTEAFF. In DNA, the CDR3 is TGCAGTTCTTATCGGACAGGGGGCCGCATGAACACTGAAGCTTTCTTT.

As to this clonotype: With a much larger clone just one base away, this may be a read error. The chain carries TRBV29-1 and TRBJ2-7; the D gene is possibly TRBD1 (6 bases). V shed 5 bases and J shed 7 bases, with 21 bases lying between them. Germline V CDR1 and CDR2: SQVTM, ANQGSEA. This CDR3 is 14 amino acids long. Here the CDR3 reads CSVLGPQGSNEQYF. CDR3 nucleotides: TGCAGCGTTCTAGGACCCCAGGGGAGCAATGAGCAGTACTTC.

This clonotype was observed at least ten times. The chain carries TRBV20-1 and TRBJ1-5; 11 bases align to TRBD1. Germline V gene sequence: CDR1 DFQATT, CDR2 SNEGSKA (reference sequence). The J segment lost 6 bases and the V segment lost 6 bases, leaving 10 bases of the junction unmatched. CDR3 size: 15 residues. The CDR3 is CSAQDRGLEFQPQHF. CDR3 in DNA: TGCAGTGCCCAGGACAGGGGGCTTGAATTTCAGCCCCAGCATTTT.

J is TRBJ2-5 and V is TRBV3-1, with unresolved D. V lost 1 base and J 5 bases, leaving 14 bases between the germline ends. CDR3 length equals 15 residues. Germline CDR1 and CDR2: LGHDT and YNNKEL (reference sequence). Here the CDR3 reads CASSQVPDGLETQYF. CDR3 coding DNA: TGTGCCAGCAGCCAAGTCCCAGATGGGCTCGAGACCCAGTACTTC.

This clonotype came up a few times. V gene TRBV27 combines with J gene TRBJ2-7, with D hard to call. This CDR3 region has 13 residues. Germline CDR1 MNHEY, CDR2 SMNVEV (reference sequence). V shed 3 bases and J shed 4 bases, with 10 bases lying between them. The CDR3 DNA reads as TGTGCCAGCAGTTTCAAGGAATATTACGAGCAGTACTTC. Translation gives CASSFKEYYEQYF.

This clonotype was seen at least ten times. The chain employs TRBV20-1 and TRBJ2-4; D is undetermined. The length of the CDR3 is 15 residues. In germline, CDR1 is DFQATT, CDR2 SNEGSKA (reference sequence). V was cut by 5 bases and J by 2 bases, with 16 bases left in between. CDR3 DNA sequence: TGCAGTGCTTCGTCCGCCGGCCGAACCAAAAACATTCAGTACTTC. Its translation is CSASSAGRTKNIQYF.

This clonotype appeared a few times. The gene calls are TRBV3-1 and TRBJ1-2; a possible D gene is TRBD1 (6 bases). This CDR3 has 18 amino acids. Germline loops: CDR1 LGHDT, CDR2 YNNKEL (reference sequence). The germline V and J ends were trimmed by 0 bases and 0 bases, with 17 bases remaining between them. CDR3 nucleotide sequence: TGTGCCAGCAGCCAAGATAGTGACAGTTGGGGGCCTAACTATGGCTACACCTTC. Translation gives CASSQDSDSWGPNYGYTF.

The sample holds many counts of this clonotype. The chain carries TRBV3-1 and TRBJ1-2, with a tentative D call TRBD1 (6 bases). This CDR3 contains 14 residues. The ends were cut back, 7 bases at V and 8 bases at J, with 20 bases in the middle. Germline CDR1 LGHDT, CDR2 YNNKEL (reference sequence). As DNA, the CDR3 is TGTGCCAGCACTTCGCGGGACACGAAGAAGGGCTACACCTTC. Encoded protein: CASTSRDTKKGYTF.

In this sample, this clonotype turned up a few times. The chain carries TRBV20-1 and TRBJ2-6; D gene ambiguous. The V gene lost 5 bases and the J gene lost 0 bases, with 17 bases spanning the gap. Germline lookup yields CDR1 DFQATT and CDR2 SNEGSKA (reference sequence). The CDR3 covers 17 residues. The chain's CDR3 is CSASPILSSSGANVLTF. CDR3 bases: TGCAGTGCTTCTCCAATCCTCTCTAGCTCTGGGGCCAACGTCCTGACTTTC.

This clonotype was picked up many times. This chain joins TRBV3-1 and TRBJ1-1; TRBD1 might be the D (5 bases). V gave up 3 bases and J gave up 7 bases, with 12 bases separating them. CDR3 size: 13 residues. CDR1 LGHDT and CDR2 YNNKEL come from the germline V gene (reference sequence). The CDR3 DNA follows: TGTGCCAGCAGCCATTTACCGACAGTTGAAGCTTTCTTT. It is translated as CASSHLPTVEAFF.

This clonotype occurred many times. The chain is built from TRBV24-1 and TRBJ2-3; 14 nucleotides match TRBD2. Trimming cost V 4 bases and J 7 bases; bases outside gene matches: 12. This CDR3 is 18 amino acids long. CDR1 is KGHDR and CDR2 is SFDVKD in the germline V gene. The CDR3 reads CATSDPDGTSGRRNTQYF. CDR3 coding DNA: TGTGCCACCAGTGACCCCGATGGGACTAGCGGGAGAAGAAATACGCAGTATTTT.